This T cell receptor beta chain is from a study of response to subunit inactivated influenza vaccine. On this clonotype itself: The antigen remains unidentified.

Broader study findings: After each seasonal influenza vaccination, few new T cells are recruited, the authors suggested.

TCRdb reprocessed the RT-PCR reads via MiXCR and lists one record per CDR3 protein. Of roughly 190,000 distinct CDR3 sequences listed, approximately 15% are singletons. The sequence was collected from a man aged 45-65 years who received an inactivated influenza vaccine. Sequencing used CD8+ T cells sorted from PBMCs, obtained 5 days after vaccination.

The CDR3 DNA is TGCAGCGTTGAGAAAATCTCTGGAAACACCATATATTTT. Its translation: CSVEKISGNTIYF. J is TRBJ1-3 and V is TRBV29-1, with D unresolved. Germline lookup yields CDR1 SQVTM and CDR2 ANQGSEA. The CDR3 extends over 13 amino acids. V was pared by 3 bases and J by 0 bases, with 6 bases between.